This T cell receptor beta chain is drawn from a study of blood T cell repertoires in COVID-19. The overall study: The analysed material was cDNA or gDNA that came from T cells, B-cell-depleted T cells, or PBMCs.

J lost 6 bases, V lost 4 bases, and 14 bases had no gene match. CDR1 and CDR2 from the germline V gene are MGHRA and YSYEKL. This CDR3 comprises 17 residues. In the study's own analysis: It was from reference gene primer amplification that nucleated cell counts were estimated. Using immunoSEQ multiplex PCR, the repertoire was profiled, and TCRdb retains in-frame clones only, with some absent. D and trimming come from the DNA, and the V and J calls and clone size come from that table. The sample carries more than 95,000 clones, about 86% recorded once. The J gene is TRBJ2-7, the V gene TRBV4-1; 11 positions agree with TRBD2. Material: peripheral blood. The receptor was derived from a woman aged 60-75 years in a cohort sampled during active or convalescent COVID-19. The CDR3 region is CASSPIKLAGAVGEQYF. CDR3 nucleotides: TGCGCCAGCAGCCCGATTAAACTAGCGGGGGCCGTGGGCGAGCAGTACTTC.